This T cell receptor (beta chain) was documented in a study of early T cells in non-severe SARS-CoV-2 infection. This clonotype appeared a few times. From germline, CDR1 is SEHNR and CDR2 FQNEAQ (reference sequence). The CDR3 extends over 14 amino acids. The V end lost 5 bases, the J end lost 6 bases, and 16 bases lay between the germline ends. Each CDR3 protein is one row after TCRdb ran MiXCR on the 5' RACE reads. The table shows 90,000 to 130,000 distinct CDR3 sequences, with around 10% occurring only once. The rearrangement joins TRBV7-9 to TRBJ1-1, with D perhaps matching TRBD1 (6 bases). The receptor was isolated from an adult who was a healthcare worker with PCR-confirmed SARS-CoV-2 infection or an uninfected control (not recorded which). Sequencing was performed on whole blood. CDR3 DNA: TGTGCCAGCAGCCCCTCCGGGCAGGGGCCTGAAGCTTTCTTT. Translation: CASSPSGQGPEAFF.